The clone carrying this T cell receptor (beta chain) occurred many times. This sample is drawn from a study of CD8+CD57+ T cells in acquired aplastic anemia. Trimming stripped 2 bases from V and 3 bases from J, with 6 bases between. The CDR3 sequence is 14 residues long. Germline V gene lookup returns CDR1 SGHRS and CDR2 YFSETQ. Genomic DNA provided the template from which TCR beta VDJ and CDR3 profiles were obtained. TCRdb re-called the reads with MiXCR, one entry per CDR3 protein. The sample includes some 180,000 distinct CDR3 sequences, about 47% of them seen just once. The specimen sequenced was sorted CD4+, CD8+, or CD8+CD57+ T cells (not recorded which) from PBMCs. The source is a human donor in good health. V usage is TRBV5-1 and J usage is TRBJ1-6, with TRBD1 as a possible D gene (5 bases). CDR3 DNA sequence: TGCGCCAGCAGCTTAGGGGACTATAATTCACCCCTCCACTTT. Translation gives CASSLGDYNSPLHF.